This T cell receptor (beta chain) originates from a study of CD8 T cells in Susac syndrome. For the study at large: The sequenced Susac syndrome patients included about six who had clinically active disease and 8 or 9 who were in remission. When blood was drawn, patients with Susac syndrome were on intravenous immunoglobulin alone, on corticosteroids, or therapy-naive. Study observations and caveats: CD4+ T cell repertoires in Susac syndrome exhibited no evidence of clonal expansion.

Random-hexamer reverse transcription was applied to about 0.5 to 1 ug RNA. In TCRdb, the immunoSEQ multiplex PCR reads were re-called with MiXCR into one record per CDR3 protein. The data show some 180,000 distinct CDR3 sequences, more than 85% seen once. The CDR3 is 18 amino acids. With 3 bases clipped from V and 1 base from J, the junction kept 3 bases outside the gene matches. CDR1 and CDR2 (germline): LNHDA, SQIVND (reference sequence). About this clonotype itself: Its target is not known.

The rearrangement uses TRBV19 and TRBJ2-1; TRBD2 matches 16 bases. This receptor was taken from a human donor with Susac syndrome. The material sequenced was CD4+ T cells from PBMCs. CDR3 coding DNA: TGTGCCAGTAGTATGACGGGACTAGCGGGAGGGTCCTACAATGAGCAGTTCTTC. Its protein product is CASSMTGLAGGSYNEQFF.